The clone carrying this T cell receptor (beta chain) came up a few times. Its antigen is unidentified. The source of the sample is a study of T-cell memory formation after mild COVID-19. Regarding the study as a whole: Later expanders leaned toward CD4+, whereas clones contracting from day 15 to 85 were balanced CD4/CD8.

TCRdb redid the calling of the 5' RACE reads with MiXCR, one entry per CDR3 protein. The sample lists a few hundred thousand distinct CDR3 sequences; roughly 15% were seen once. V lost 4 bases, J lost 0 bases, and 5 bases stayed unmatched. The CDR3 extends over 16 amino acids. Germline values: CDR1 MGHRA, CDR2 YSYEKL. What was sequenced was PBMCs or a T cell subset sorted from them (not recorded which). V is TRBV4-1 and J is TRBJ2-2; 7 bases line up with TRBD1. The clonotype comes from a man between 18 and 29 years old who had mild COVID-19 (a few samples of this study predate the infection). Cell type and time point are not known. CDR3 in DNA: TGCGCCAGCAGCCTCGGGACAGTCGCGAACACCGGGGAGCTGTTTTTT. Amino acids: CASSLGTVANTGELFF.